These 3 T cell receptor beta chains came from one sample sequenced in a study of human T cells and chemical hapten exposure. TCRdb re-derived calls from the RACE reads in MiXCR, one entry per CDR3 protein. Among about 110,000 distinct CDR3 sequences listed, roughly 12% were seen once. Time point given: pre-sensitization, week 0. Treatment of the sample: therapeutic diphenylcyclopropenone sensitization with weekly scalp DPC. The material was whole blood, obtained in connection with sensitization to the hapten diphenylcyclopropenone (DPC). The source is a woman aged 45-65 years with alopecia areata. Some clones in this sample may be carry-over from other donors' samples.

The V gene is TRBV24-1, the J gene TRBJ2-1; D possibly corresponds to TRBD1 (6 bases). The CDR3 is 15 amino acids. The V gene lost 4 bases and the J gene lost 2 bases, with 11 bases spanning the gap. The germline V gene encodes CDR1 KGHDR and CDR2 SFDVKD. This chain's CDR3 is CATSDPRGTYNEQFF. As DNA, the CDR3 is TGTGCCACCAGTGACCCCAGGGGTACCTACAATGAGCAGTTCTTC.

This clonotype has a handful of counts. CDR3 loop: CASTLYDEQYF. The CDR3 DNA reads as TGTGCCAGCACCTTATATGACGAGCAGTACTTC. The genes are TRBV28 and TRBJ2-7; D unclear. The CDR3 loop spans 11 amino acids. The V gene lost 7 bases and the J gene lost 5 bases, with 9 bases spanning the gap. Germline V gives CDR1 MDHEN, CDR2 SYDVKM. The whole variable domain, filled in from reference TRBV28 and TRBJ2-7, reads DVKVTQSSRYLVKRTGEKVFLECVQDMDHENMFWYRQDPGLGLRLIYFSYDVKMKEKGDIPEGYSVSREKKERFSLILESASTNQTSMYLCASTLYDEQYFGPGTRLTVT.

This rearrangement joins TRBV11-2 to TRBJ2-1, with a possible D match to TRBD1 (6 bases). Trimming left V 5 bases short and J 1 base short, with 12 bases between. CDR1 is SGHAT, CDR2 FQNNGV, per germline. The CDR3 has 15 residues. CDR3 loop: CASSLGTGSYNEQFF. CDR3 DNA: TGTGCCAGCAGCCTCGGAACAGGGTCCTACAATGAGCAGTTCTTC. Full variable domain (remainder filled in from reference TRBV11-2 and TRBJ2-1): EAGVAQSPRYKIIEKRQSVAFWCNPISGHATLYWYQQILGQGPKLLIQFQNNGVVDDSQLPKDRFSAERLKGVDSTLKIQPAKLEDSAVYLCASSLGTGSYNEQFFGPGTRLTVL.